The 23 T cell receptor beta chains listed next were all sequenced from one sample in a study of T cells in Graves' hyperthyroidism and ophthalmopathy. The investigators amplified TCR beta CDR3 regions from RNA transcripts. First-round RT-PCR targeting the TCR CDR3 was performed with the HTBI primer set. In TCRdb, the multiplex PCR reads were re-called with MiXCR into one record per CDR3 protein. In the table there are 620,000 or so distinct CDR3 sequences, around 15% of which are singletons. Material: blood. The receptors were gathered from a woman aged 45-59 years with Graves' ophthalmopathy.

Many counts were recorded for this clonotype. The chain joins TRBV30 to TRBJ1-1, with a weak D call TRBD1 (6 bases). The CDR3 spans 13 residues. In germline, CDR1 is GTSNPN, CDR2 SVGIG (reference sequence). Between the trimmed V and J ends, which lost 2 bases and 0 bases, there was a span of 7 bases. CDR3 sequence (DNA): TGTGCCTGGAGTACAGGGATGAACACTGAAGCTTTCTTT. It specifies CAWSTGMNTEAFF.

This clonotype has at least ten counts. The V gene is TRBV11-3, the J gene TRBJ2-1; 7 bases are shared with TRBD2. Per the germline V gene, CDR1 is SGHNT and CDR2 is YENEEA. CDR3 size: 15 residues. The junction had 11 bases not matched to a gene; V was cut back by 5 bases and J by 7 bases. The CDR3 nucleotides are TGTGCCAGCAGCCCTAGCGGACACGGCGGGAATGAGCAGTTCTTC. Its protein is CASSPSGHGGNEQFF. Looking up the rest from reference TRBV11-3 and TRBJ2-1 gives the full variable domain: EAGVVQSPRYKIIEKKQPVAFWCNPISGHNTLYWYLQNLGQGPELLIRYENEEAVDDSQLPKDRFSAERLKGVDSTLKIQPAELGDSAVYLCASSPSGHGGNEQFFGPGTRLTVL.

This clonotype was observed many times. V gene TRBV18 combines with J gene TRBJ1-4; 9 bases match TRBD1. There are 16 residues in the CDR3. The germline V gene encodes CDR1 KGHSH and CDR2 LQKENI. The trim removed 0 bases at V and 1 base at J, leaving 0 bases unmatched. CDR3 nucleotides: TGTGCCAGCTCACCACCGGGACAGGGAACTAATGAAAAACTGTTTTTT. This codes for CASSPPGQGTNEKLFF.

This clonotype was recorded many times. The chain couples TRBV12-3 or TRBV12-4 to TRBJ2-1, with a tentative D call TRBD2 (6 bases). Trimming shortened V by 7 bases and J by 4 bases, and 11 bases separated the two germline ends. This CDR3 contains 13 residues. The CDR3 nucleotides are TGTGCCAGCACGGCTAGCGAATACAATGAGCAGTTCTTC. Protein sequence: CASTASEYNEQFF.

V and J are TRBV6-2 or TRBV6-3 and TRBJ1-5; D is perhaps TRBD1 (6 bases). Trimming left V 0 bases short and J 4 bases short, with 10 bases between. CDR3 size: 15 residues. Germline CDR1 and CDR2: MNHEY and SVGEGT. CDR3 coding DNA: TGTGCCAGCAGTTACTCCGGGGGGCGAAATCAGCCCCAGCATTTT. The encoded protein is CASSYSGGRNQPQHF.

The sample holds many counts of this clonotype. V and J are TRBV7-2 and TRBJ2-3, with D perhaps TRBD1 or TRBD2 (6 bases each). Trimming stripped 2 bases from V and 4 bases from J, with 16 bases between. This CDR3 is 16 amino acids long. Germline CDR1 SGHTA, CDR2 FQGNSA. For the CDR3, the DNA is TGTGCCAGCAGCTTACTTTTGCGGAGGGGGGCAGATACGCAGTATTTT. It encodes CASSLLLRRGADTQYF.

This clonotype was detected many times. A much larger clone is a single base away; this may be a read error. This chain connects TRBV7-9 to TRBJ1-2; the match to TRBD1 covers 8 bases. Germline CDR1 reads SEHNR; CDR2 reads FQNEAQ (reference sequence). Trimming took 5 bases from V and 3 from J; bases not matched to a gene: 2. This CDR3 is 13 amino acids long. The CDR3 DNA sequence: TGTGCCAGCAGCCGGACAGGGCACTATGGCTACACCTTC. Encoded protein: CASSRTGHYGYTF. Full variable domain (rest looked up from reference TRBV7-9 and TRBJ1-2): DTGVSQNPRHKITKRGQNVTFRCDPISEHNRLYWYRQTLGQGPEFLTYFQNEAQLEKSRLLSDRFSAERPKGSFSTLEIQRTEQGDSAMYLCASSRTGHYGYTFGSGTRLTVV.

As for this clonotype: At one end the junction does not follow the germline gene, possibly because of a read error. The chain is built from TRBV15 and TRBJ1-5; D not resolved. The CDR3 runs 16 residues. Germline CDR1 and CDR2: LNHNV and YYDKDF (reference sequence). CDR3 DNA sequence: TGTGTCACCAGCAGAGATGTGGGAAATAGCAATCAGCCCCAGCATTTT. It yields the protein CVTSRDVGNSNQPQHF.

This clonotype was counted many times. The gene calls are TRBV27 and TRBJ2-1; D might be TRBD1 (6 bases). Germline CDR1 is MNHEY and CDR2 is SMNVEV (reference sequence). Trimming stripped 5 bases from V and 7 bases from J, with 18 bases between. The CDR3 spans 15 residues. The CDR3 DNA reads as TGTGCCAGCAGTCCCAATCCTCAGGGGACAAATGAGCAGTTCTTC. It yields the protein CASSPNPQGTNEQFF.

This clonotype was counted ten times or more. The genes are TRBV5-1 and TRBJ2-7; D is uncertain. The CDR3 is 11 residues long. Germline assignment: CDR1 SGHRS and CDR2 YFSETQ. The germline V and J ends were trimmed by 5 bases and 4 bases, with 7 bases remaining between them. As DNA, the CDR3 is TGCGCCAGCAGGACGGAATACGAGCAGTACTTC. It translates to CASRTEYEQYF.

This clonotype was observed many times. The chain carries TRBV5-1 and TRBJ2-7; tentative D call: TRBD2 (6 bases). V was pared by 4 bases and J by 1 base, with 12 bases between. The CDR3 runs to 14 residues. The germline V gene has CDR1 SGHRS and CDR2 YFSETQ. CDR3 in DNA: TGCGCCAGCAGCCCGGGGGACGGATCCTACGAGCAGTACTTC. Its translation: CASSPGDGSYEQYF.

The sample holds a few counts of this clonotype. The J gene is TRBJ2-1, the V gene TRBV15; TRBD2 aligns across 8 bases. Germline CDR1 is LNHNV and CDR2 is YYDKDF (reference sequence). Losses at the gene ends were 4 bases for V and 5 bases for J; bases not matched to a gene: 7. This CDR3 region has 15 residues. The CDR3 DNA sequence: TGTGCCACCAGCAAACAGCTAGCGGGTGACAATGAGCAGTTCTTC. Translation gives CATSKQLAGDNEQFF.

In its sample, this clonotype was seen many times. The chain employs TRBV12-5 and TRBJ2-7, with 8 bases lining up with TRBD2. Per germline, CDR1 LGHNT and CDR2 FRNRAP. The CDR3 runs 14 residues. Trimming removed 3 bases from V and 3 bases from J; junction bases left unmatched: 4. Written as DNA, the CDR3 is TGTGCTAGTGGTTTCGGGGCGGGGGGCTACGAGCAGTACTTC. It encodes CASGFGAGGYEQYF.

In its sample, this clonotype was seen a few times. The chain is built from TRBV24-1 and TRBJ2-1; 9 bases align to TRBD2. V was pared by 4 bases and J by 8 bases, with 14 bases of the junction left unmatched. The CDR3 sequence is 17 residues long. CDR1 and CDR2 (germline): KGHDR, SFDVKD. CDR3 loop: CATSEGLAGTLAHEQFF. DNA of the CDR3: TGTGCCACCAGTGAGGGACTAGCAGGAACGTTGGCCCATGAGCAGTTCTTC.

This clonotype has just a few counts. V is TRBV7-9 and J is TRBJ1-4, with D possibly TRBD1 on 5 matching bases. Trimming removed 5 bases from V and 3 bases from J, with 16 bases in between. The CDR3 totals 16 residues. Germline loops: CDR1 SEHNR, CDR2 FQNEAQ (reference sequence). The DNA for the CDR3 is TGTGCCAGCAGCAACAGGAGCGTCGGGGCTAATGAAAAACTGTTTTTT. Its translation: CASSNRSVGANEKLFF.

This clonotype was observed a few times. This may be a read error: a much more frequent sequence differs by one nucleotide. The missing conserved phenylalanine or tryptophan at the end of this CDR3 makes a read error likely. This chain joins TRBV12-5 and TRBJ2-7; possibly TRBD1 for D (5 bases). Germline CDR1 and CDR2: LGHNT and FRNRAP. The CDR3 has 17 amino acids. Between the trimmed V and J ends, which lost 0 bases and 4 bases, there was a span of 19 bases. As DNA, the CDR3 is TGTGCTAGTGGTTTGGTACATGGGTACCGGCCAGGGTACGAGCAGTACCTC. This translates into CASGLVHGYRPGYEQYL.

This clonotype was detected many times. The chain joins TRBV7-2 to TRBJ2-2, with 14 bases identical to TRBD2. Germline loops: CDR1 SGHTA, CDR2 FQGNSA. This CDR3 region has 16 residues. J lost 5 bases, V lost 5 bases, and 4 bases had no gene match. The CDR3 region has the DNA TGTGCCAGCAGCCTCGGACTAGCGGGAGGAACCGGGGAGCTGTTTTTT. This gives the protein CASSLGLAGGTGELFF.

This clonotype was recorded at least ten times. This chain joins TRBV3-1 and TRBJ2-1; a weak D match, TRBD2 (6 bases). This CDR3 has 16 amino acids. V lost 1 base, J lost 2 bases, and 12 bases lay in between. CDR1 LGHDT and CDR2 YNNKEL come from the germline V gene (reference sequence). The CDR3 spells CASSQAGGITYNEQFF. CDR3 nucleotide sequence: TGTGCCAGCAGCCAAGCGGGCGGGATAACCTACAATGAGCAGTTCTTC.

J is TRBJ2-5 and V is TRBV7-6, with D hard to call. The V and J ends lost 5 bases and 5 bases respectively, with 9 bases between them. CDR3 length equals 12 residues. Germline lookup yields CDR1 SGHVS and CDR2 FNYEAQ. The CDR3: CASSPFLETQYF. The CDR3 DNA reads TGTGCCAGCAGCCCTTTCTTGGAGACCCAGTACTTC.

This clonotype occurred many times. The rearrangement links TRBV2 to TRBJ1-5, with 7 bases fitting TRBD1. The V segment lost 5 bases and the J segment 4 bases; nucleotides outside the gene matches: 5. The germline V gene has CDR1 SNHLY and CDR2 FYNNEI. This CDR3 is 14 amino acids long. The CDR3 region has the DNA TGTGCCAGCAGTTCACAGGGGATTAATCAGCCCCAGCATTTT. Its protein product is CASSSQGINQPQHF.

This clonotype was detected many times. The chain couples TRBV29-1 to TRBJ2-3; D call uncertain. The V gene lost 3 bases and the J gene lost 2 bases, with 9 bases spanning the gap. Germline lookup yields CDR1 SQVTM and CDR2 ANQGSEA. The CDR3 spans 13 residues. CDR3 bases: TGCAGCGTTGAGGGCATACCCACAGATACGCAGTATTTT. This codes for CSVEGIPTDTQYF.

The chain couples TRBV4-3 to TRBJ1-5, with 7 bases that match TRBD1. This CDR3 has 15 amino acids. The germline V gene has CDR1 LGHNA and CDR2 YSLEER. Losses at the gene ends were 6 bases for V and 4 bases for J; bases not matched to a gene: 9. The CDR3 here is CASSVGTAPNQPQHF. The CDR3 coding sequence is TGCGCCAGCAGTGTAGGGACAGCCCCGAATCAGCCCCAGCATTTT.

The CDR3, as DNA: TGTGCCAGCAGCTTAGCGAGCGGGAGGGCCACAGATACGCAGTATTTT. This encodes CASSLASGRATDTQYF. The genes are TRBV7-8 and TRBJ2-3; the match to TRBD2 covers 10 bases. This CDR3 spans 16 amino acids. Germline trimming cut 0 bases from V and 2 bases from J; bases unmatched to any gene: 2. Germline lookup yields CDR1 SGHVS and CDR2 FQNEAQ. Supplemented by reference TRBV7-8 and TRBJ2-3, the full variable domain reads GAGVSQSPRYKVAKRGQDVALRCDPISGHVSLFWYQQALGQGPEFLTYFQNEAQLDKSGLPSDRFFAERPEGSVSTLKIQRTQQEDSAVYLCASSLASGRATDTQYFGPGTRLTVL.